This TCR beta chain was captured by sequencing in a study of CD8 T cells in Susac syndrome. Only one count was recorded for this clonotype. Between the trimmed V and J ends, which lost 1 base and 4 bases, there was a span of 8 bases. The CDR3 is 13 amino acids. From germline, CDR1 is SGHAT and CDR2 FQNNGV. Roughly 0.45 to 1 ug RNA was reverse transcribed with random hexamers. Each CDR3 protein gets one entry after TCRdb re-called the immunoSEQ multiplex PCR reads with MiXCR. The data show 130,000 or so distinct CDR3 sequences, around 94% seen once. The diagnostic criteria were recently defined, and patients with Susac syndrome met them for definite or probable disease.

The chain combines TRBV11-2 with TRBJ2-7; D not resolved. Sequenced input: CD8+ T cells from PBMCs. This sequence was found in a human donor with Susac syndrome. The CDR3 reads CASSLARVYEQYF. DNA of the CDR3: TGTGCCAGCAGCTTAGCTCGGGTGTACGAGCAGTACTTC.